This T cell receptor beta chain was documented in a study of control samples from healthy donors and cancer patients. Per germline, CDR1 GTSNPN and CDR2 SVGIG (reference sequence). Trimming left V 2 bases short and J 15 bases short, with 14 bases between. This CDR3 region has 11 residues. The assay was immunoSEQ multiplex PCR, and TCRdb's table has in-frame clones only and misses some. The sample shows about 180,000 clones, around 89% of them seen only once. The chain is built from TRBV30 and TRBJ2-1; D is unclear. The specimen sequenced was blood. This TCR came from a woman aged 45-65 years in good health. For the CDR3, the DNA is TGTGCCTGGAGTCCCGCGGAAGGACGGTTCTTC. Translating it yields CAWSPAEGRFF. Variable domain in full (rest from reference TRBV30 and TRBJ2-1): SQTIHQWPATLVQPVGSPLSLECTVEGTSNPNLYWYRQAAGRGLQLLFYSVGIGQISSEVPQNLSASRPQDRQFILSSKKLLLSDSGFYLCAWSPAEGRFFGPGTRLTVL.